These 8 T cell receptor beta chains were sequenced from one sample in a study of PD-1 blockade in classical Hodgkin lymphoma. Repertoires were generated with immunoSEQ multiplex PCR, while TCRdb's copy carries only in-frame clones and drops some. The sample comprises about 20,000 clones, less than 90% of which are singletons, and 4% to 5.5% rests with the top ten. Time point meaning: cycle 4 day 1 (C4D1), after six to seven weeks of nivolumab. All trial patients relapsed after autologous stem cell transplantation. Magnetic negative selection was used to purify CD8+ T cells from thawed PBMCs. The sample in question was CD8+ T cells from blood, obtained before the fourth cycle of nivolumab. Receptor source: a human donor with classical Hodgkin lymphoma.

The chain joins TRBV28 to TRBJ1-2; 8 positions agree with TRBD1. Germline V gene lookup returns CDR1 MDHEN and CDR2 SYDVKM. V trimming: 9 bases; J trimming: 5 bases; junction bases outside the gene matches: 14. The CDR3 contains 15 residues. As DNA, the CDR3 is TGTGCCAGTAAAACCAGCCGGGACAGGCCTTATGGCTACACCTTC. As protein: CASKTSRDRPYGYTF.

This rearrangement joins TRBV7-6 to TRBJ1-1; D not certain. Germline CDR1 and CDR2: SGHVS and FNYEAQ. Trimming pared 2 bases from V and 1 base from J, leaving 5 bases between. The CDR3 is 13 residues long. CDR3 sequence: CASSLKTNTEAFF. CDR3 coding DNA: TGTGCCAGCAGCTTAAAAACGAACACTGAAGCTTTCTTT.

The V gene is TRBV30, the J gene TRBJ1-2; a possible D gene is TRBD1 (6 bases). Germline lookup yields CDR1 GTSNPN and CDR2 SVGIG (reference sequence). V was trimmed by 4 bases and J by 8 bases, leaving 14 bases between them. The CDR3 covers 12 residues. The CDR3 sequence is CAWMDSTGGYTF. The CDR3 coding sequence is TGTGCCTGGATGGACAGTACGGGGGGCTACACCTTC.

A few counts support this clone. The CDR3 DNA reads as TGTGCCAGCAGTTGGGGCAGGGGGCTTAATTCACCCCTCCACTTT. Translating gives CASSWGRGLNSPLHF. The chain uses TRBV27 and TRBJ1-6; 8 nucleotides match TRBD1. This CDR3 contains 15 residues. Germline V lookup: CDR1 MNHEY, CDR2 SMNVEV (reference sequence). With V trimmed by 4 bases and J by 6 bases, 5 bases remained unmatched.

CDR3 sequence reads: CASSLGGGLSGTEAFF. In DNA form, the CDR3 reads TGTGCCAGCAGCTTAGGTGGGGGGTTGTCTGGCACTGAAGCTTTCTTT. The chain joins TRBV7-8 to TRBJ1-1, with a possible D match to TRBD1 (5 bases). The CDR3 contains 16 residues. V lost 1 base to trimming and J lost 4 bases, with 16 bases between them. Germline V gene lookup returns CDR1 SGHVS and CDR2 FQNEAQ.

V usage is TRBV7-9 and J usage is TRBJ2-6; a weak D match, TRBD1 (5 bases). This CDR3 is 18 amino acids long. Germline V gives CDR1 SEHNR, CDR2 FQNEAQ (reference sequence). V was clipped by 5 bases and J by 0 bases, with 17 bases between them. The CDR3 DNA reads TGTGCCAGCAGCGATCTGGGCAGGGTCAGCTCTGGGGCCAACGTCCTGACTTTC. This sequence encodes CASSDLGRVSSGANVLTF.

The rearrangement joins TRBV4-1 to TRBJ2-5; D might be TRBD2 (5 bases). V was pared by 2 bases and J by 4 bases, with 14 bases between. This CDR3 region has 15 residues. Germline CDR1 and CDR2: MGHRA and YSYEKL. The CDR3 DNA reads TGCGCCAGCAGCCAAACCGGGATAGAGGGAGAGACCCAGTACTTC. Translating it yields CASSQTGIEGETQYF.

V usage is TRBV6-1 and J usage is TRBJ2-7; D remains unclear. Germline V lookup: CDR1 MNHNS, CDR2 SASEGT. V was cut by 6 bases and J by 3 bases, with 15 bases left in between. The CDR3 spans 14 residues. As DNA, the CDR3 is TGTGCCAGCAGCGGGCCCGACCGAATCTACGAGCAGTACTTC. Amino acid sequence: CASSGPDRIYEQYF.